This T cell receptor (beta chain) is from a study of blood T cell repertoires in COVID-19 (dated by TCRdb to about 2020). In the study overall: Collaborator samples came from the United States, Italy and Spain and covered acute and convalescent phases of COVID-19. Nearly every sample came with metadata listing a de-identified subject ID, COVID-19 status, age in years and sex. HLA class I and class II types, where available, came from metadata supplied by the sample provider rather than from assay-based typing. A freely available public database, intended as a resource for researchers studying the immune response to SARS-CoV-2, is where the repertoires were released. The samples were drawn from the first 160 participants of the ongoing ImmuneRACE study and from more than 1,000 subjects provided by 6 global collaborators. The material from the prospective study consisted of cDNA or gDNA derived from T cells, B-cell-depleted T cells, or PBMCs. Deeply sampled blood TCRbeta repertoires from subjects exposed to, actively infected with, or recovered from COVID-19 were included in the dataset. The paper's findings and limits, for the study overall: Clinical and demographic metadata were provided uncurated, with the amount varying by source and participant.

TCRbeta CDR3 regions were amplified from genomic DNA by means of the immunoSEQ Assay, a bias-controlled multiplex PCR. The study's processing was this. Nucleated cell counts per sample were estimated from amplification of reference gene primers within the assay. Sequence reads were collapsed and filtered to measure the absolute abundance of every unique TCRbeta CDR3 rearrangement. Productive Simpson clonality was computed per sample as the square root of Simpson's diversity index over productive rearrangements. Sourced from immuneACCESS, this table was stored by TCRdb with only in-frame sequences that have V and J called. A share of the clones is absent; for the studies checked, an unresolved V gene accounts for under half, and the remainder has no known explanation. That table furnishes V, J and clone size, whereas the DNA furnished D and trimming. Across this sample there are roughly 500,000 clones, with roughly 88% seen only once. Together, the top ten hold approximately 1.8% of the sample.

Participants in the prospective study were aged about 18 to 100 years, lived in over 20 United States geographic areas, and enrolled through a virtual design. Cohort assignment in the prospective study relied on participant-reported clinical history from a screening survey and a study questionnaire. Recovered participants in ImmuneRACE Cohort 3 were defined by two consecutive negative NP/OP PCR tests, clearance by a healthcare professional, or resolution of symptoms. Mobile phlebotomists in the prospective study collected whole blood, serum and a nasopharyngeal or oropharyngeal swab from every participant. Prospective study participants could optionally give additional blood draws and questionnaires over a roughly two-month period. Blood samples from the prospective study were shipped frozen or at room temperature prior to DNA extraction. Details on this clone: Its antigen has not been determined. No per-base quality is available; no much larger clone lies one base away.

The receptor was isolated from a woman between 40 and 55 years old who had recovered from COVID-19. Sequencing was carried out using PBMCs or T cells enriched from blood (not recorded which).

The CDR3 sequence is CASSSPAGTPSYNEQFF. The base sequence is TGTGCCAGCAGCTCCCCGGCCGGGACTCCTTCCTACAATGAGCAGTTCTTC. In this chain, TRBV7-9 is recombined with TRBJ2-1, and the D gene may be TRBD2, 6 bases matching. Between the V and J ends, shortened by 4 bases and 1 base respectively, the junction contains 17 bases. The germline V gene (reference sequence) gives CDR1 as SEHNR and CDR2 as FQNEAQ. The CDR3 starts with the cysteine, ends with the phenylalanine, and has 17 residues. Here the CDR3 DNA is all that survives: 51 bases in frame from base 1.